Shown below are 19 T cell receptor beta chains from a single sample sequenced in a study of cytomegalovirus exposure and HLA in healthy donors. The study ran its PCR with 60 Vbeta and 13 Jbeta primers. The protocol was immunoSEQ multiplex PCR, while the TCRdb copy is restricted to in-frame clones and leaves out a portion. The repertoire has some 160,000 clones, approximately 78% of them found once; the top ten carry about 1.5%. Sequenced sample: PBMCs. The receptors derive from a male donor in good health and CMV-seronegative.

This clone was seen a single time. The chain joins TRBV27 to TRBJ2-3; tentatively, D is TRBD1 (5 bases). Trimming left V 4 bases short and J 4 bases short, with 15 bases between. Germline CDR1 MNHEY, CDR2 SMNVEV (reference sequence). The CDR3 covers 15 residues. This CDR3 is CASSSKGRKSDTQYF. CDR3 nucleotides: TGTGCCAGCAGTTCAAAGGGGCGCAAGTCAGATACGCAGTATTTT.

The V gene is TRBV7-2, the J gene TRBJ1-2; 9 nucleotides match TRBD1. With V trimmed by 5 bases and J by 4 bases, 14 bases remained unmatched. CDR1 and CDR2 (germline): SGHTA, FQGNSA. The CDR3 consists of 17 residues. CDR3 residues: CASSAGTGRVAVYGYTF. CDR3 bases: TGTGCCAGCAGCGCCGGGACAGGGAGGGTTGCTGTCTATGGCTACACCTTC. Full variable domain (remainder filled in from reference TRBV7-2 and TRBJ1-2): GAGVSQSPSNKVTEKGKDVELRCDPISGHTALYWYRQSLGQGLEFLIYFQGNSAPDKSGLPSDRFSAERTGGSVSTLTIQRTQQEDSAVYLCASSAGTGRVAVYGYTFGSGTRLTVV.

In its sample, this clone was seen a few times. The CDR3 DNA reads as TGCGCCAGCAGCCAACCCAGCCTAGCGGGGGTGATCAATGAGCAGTTCTTC. It yields the protein CASSQPSLAGVINEQFF. The rearrangement joins TRBV4-1 to TRBJ2-1; 10 bases match TRBD2. In germline, CDR1 is MGHRA, CDR2 YSYEKL. Germline trimming cut 2 bases from V and 6 bases from J; bases unmatched to any gene: 10. The CDR3 contains 17 residues.

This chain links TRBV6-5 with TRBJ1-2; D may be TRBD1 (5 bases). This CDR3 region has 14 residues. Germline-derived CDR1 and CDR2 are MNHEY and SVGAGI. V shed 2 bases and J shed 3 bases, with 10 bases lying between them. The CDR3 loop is CASSYAGSYYGYTF. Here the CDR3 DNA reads TGTGCCAGCAGTTACGCAGGGTCTTACTATGGCTACACCTTC.

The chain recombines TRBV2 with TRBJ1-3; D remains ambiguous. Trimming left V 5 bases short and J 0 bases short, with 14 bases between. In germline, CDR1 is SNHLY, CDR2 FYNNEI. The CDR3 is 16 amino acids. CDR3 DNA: TGTGCCAGCAGTCTTACAGACCTTCCCTCTGGAAACACCATATATTTT. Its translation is CASSLTDLPSGNTIYF.

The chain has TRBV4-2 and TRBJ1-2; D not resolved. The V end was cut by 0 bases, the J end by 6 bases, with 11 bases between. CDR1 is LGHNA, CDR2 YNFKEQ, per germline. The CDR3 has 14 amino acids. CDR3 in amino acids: CASSQDDGLDGYTF. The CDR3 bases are TGTGCCAGCAGCCAAGATGATGGACTCGATGGCTACACCTTC.

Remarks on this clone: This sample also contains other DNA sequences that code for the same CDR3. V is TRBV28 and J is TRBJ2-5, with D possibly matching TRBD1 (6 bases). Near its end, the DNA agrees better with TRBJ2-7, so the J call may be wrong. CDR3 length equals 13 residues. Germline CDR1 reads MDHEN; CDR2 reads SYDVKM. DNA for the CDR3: TGTGCCAGCAGTTCTGGACAGACCTACGAGCAGTACTTC. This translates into CASSSGQTYEQYF.

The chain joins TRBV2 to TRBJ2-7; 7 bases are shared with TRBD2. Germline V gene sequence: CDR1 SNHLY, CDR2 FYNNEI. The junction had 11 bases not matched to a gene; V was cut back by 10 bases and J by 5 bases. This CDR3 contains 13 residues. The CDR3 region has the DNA TGTGCCATCCTGACTAGCCGGCGGAACGAGCAGTACTTC. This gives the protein CAILTSRRNEQYF.

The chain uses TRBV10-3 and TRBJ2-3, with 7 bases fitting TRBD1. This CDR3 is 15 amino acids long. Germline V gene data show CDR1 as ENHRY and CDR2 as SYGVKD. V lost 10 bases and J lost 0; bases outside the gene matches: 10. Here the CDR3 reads CATHDRALSTDTQYF. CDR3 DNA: TGTGCCACCCACGACAGGGCCCTAAGCACAGATACGCAGTATTTT.

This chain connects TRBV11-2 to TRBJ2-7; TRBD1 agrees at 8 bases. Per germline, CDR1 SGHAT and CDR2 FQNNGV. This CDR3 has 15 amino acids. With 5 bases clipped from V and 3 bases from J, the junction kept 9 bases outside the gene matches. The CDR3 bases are TGTGCCAGCAGCCTAGGACAGGGAAGTTTCTACGAGCAGTACTTC. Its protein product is CASSLGQGSFYEQYF.

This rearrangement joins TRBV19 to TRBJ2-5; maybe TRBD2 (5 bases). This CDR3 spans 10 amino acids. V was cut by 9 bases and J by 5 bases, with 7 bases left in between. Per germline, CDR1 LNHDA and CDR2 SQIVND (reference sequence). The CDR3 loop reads CASGGETQYF. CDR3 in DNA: TGTGCCAGCGGCGGGGAGACCCAGTACTTC.

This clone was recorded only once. The CDR3 region has the DNA TGTGCCAGCAGTCTTAGCGGGAGGAGTCTTAGTGAGCAGTACTTC. Translating gives CASSLSGRSLSEQYF. The V gene is TRBV28, the J gene TRBJ2-5, with 10 bases aligning to TRBD2. Germline assignment: CDR1 MDHEN and CDR2 SYDVKM. The CDR3 loop spans 15 amino acids. The V gene end was trimmed by 5 bases and the J gene end by 11 bases; junction bases not matched to a gene: 14.

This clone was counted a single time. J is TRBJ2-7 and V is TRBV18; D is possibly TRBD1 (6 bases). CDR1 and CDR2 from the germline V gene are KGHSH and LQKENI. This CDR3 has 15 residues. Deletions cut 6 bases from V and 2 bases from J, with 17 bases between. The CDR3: CASSVEDSTTYEQYF. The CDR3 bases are TGTGCCAGCTCGGTTGAGGACAGTACTACCTACGAGCAGTACTTC. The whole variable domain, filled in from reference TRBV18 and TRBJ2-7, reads NAGVMQNPRHLVRRRGQEARLRCSPMKGHSHVYWYRQLPEEGLKFMVYLQKENIIDESGMPKERFSAEFPKEGPSILRIQQVVRGDSAAYFCASSVEDSTTYEQYFGPGTRLTVT.

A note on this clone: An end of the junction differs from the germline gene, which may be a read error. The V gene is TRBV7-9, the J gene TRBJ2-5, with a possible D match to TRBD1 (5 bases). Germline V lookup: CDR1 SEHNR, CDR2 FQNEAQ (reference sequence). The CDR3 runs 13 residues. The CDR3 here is CASTRQSHETRYF. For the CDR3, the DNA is TGTGCCAGCACCCGACAGAGCCACGAGACCCGGTACTTC.

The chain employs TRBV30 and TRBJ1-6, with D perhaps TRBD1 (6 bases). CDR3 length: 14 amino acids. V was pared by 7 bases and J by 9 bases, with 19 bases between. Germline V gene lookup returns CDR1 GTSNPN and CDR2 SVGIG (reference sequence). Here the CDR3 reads CASEQGGLTSPLHF. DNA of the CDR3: TGTGCCTCCGAACAGGGAGGGCTTACTTCACCCCTCCACTTT. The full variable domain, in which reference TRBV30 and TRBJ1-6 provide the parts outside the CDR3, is SQTIHQWPATLVQPVGSPLSLECTVEGTSNPNLYWYRQAAGRGLQLLFYSVGIGQISSEVPQNLSASRPQDRQFILSSKKLLLSDSGFYLCASEQGGLTSPLHFGNGTRLTVT.

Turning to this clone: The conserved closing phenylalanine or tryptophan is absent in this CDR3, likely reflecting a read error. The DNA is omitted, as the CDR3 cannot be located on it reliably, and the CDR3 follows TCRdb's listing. This chain's CDR3 is CASSLGVRA. This chain links TRBV7-8 with TRBJ1-4; the table's D gene call, TRBD1, was not cross checked with the DNA. The CDR3 sequence runs 9 residues, both termini included. Germline lookup yields CDR1 SGHVS and CDR2 FQNEAQ.

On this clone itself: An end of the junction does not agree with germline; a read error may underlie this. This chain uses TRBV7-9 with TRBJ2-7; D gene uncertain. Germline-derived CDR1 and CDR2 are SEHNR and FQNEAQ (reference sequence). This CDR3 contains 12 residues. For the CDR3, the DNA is TGTTCCAGCAGCTCCGAGTACTACGAGCAGTACTTC. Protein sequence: CSSSSEYYEQYF.

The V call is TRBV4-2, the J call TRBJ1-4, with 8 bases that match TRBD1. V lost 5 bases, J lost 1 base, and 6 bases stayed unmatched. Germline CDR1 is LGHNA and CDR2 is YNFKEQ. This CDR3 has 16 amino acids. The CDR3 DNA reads TGTGCCAGCAGCGTGACAGGGGTTGGAACTAATGAAAAACTGTTTTTT. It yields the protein CASSVTGVGTNEKLFF.

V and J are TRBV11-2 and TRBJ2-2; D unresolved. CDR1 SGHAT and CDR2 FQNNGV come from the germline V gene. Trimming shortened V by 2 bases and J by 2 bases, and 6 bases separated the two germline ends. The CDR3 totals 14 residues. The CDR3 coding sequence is TGTGCCAGCAGCTTACAGGCCAACACCGGGGAGCTGTTTTTT. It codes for CASSLQANTGELFF.